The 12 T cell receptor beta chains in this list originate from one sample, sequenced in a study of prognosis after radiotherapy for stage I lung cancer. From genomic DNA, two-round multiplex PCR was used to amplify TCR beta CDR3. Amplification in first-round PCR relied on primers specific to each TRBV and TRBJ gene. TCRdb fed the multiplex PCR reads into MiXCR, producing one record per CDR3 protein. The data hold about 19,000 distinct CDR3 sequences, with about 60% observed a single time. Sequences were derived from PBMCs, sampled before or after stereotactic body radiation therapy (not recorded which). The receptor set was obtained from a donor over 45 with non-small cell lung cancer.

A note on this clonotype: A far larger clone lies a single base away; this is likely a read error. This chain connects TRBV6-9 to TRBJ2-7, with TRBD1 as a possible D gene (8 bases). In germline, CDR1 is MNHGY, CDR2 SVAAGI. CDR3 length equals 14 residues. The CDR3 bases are TGTGCCAGCAGTGTGGCACAGGGGGACTACGAGCATTACTTC. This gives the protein CASSVAQGDYEHYF.

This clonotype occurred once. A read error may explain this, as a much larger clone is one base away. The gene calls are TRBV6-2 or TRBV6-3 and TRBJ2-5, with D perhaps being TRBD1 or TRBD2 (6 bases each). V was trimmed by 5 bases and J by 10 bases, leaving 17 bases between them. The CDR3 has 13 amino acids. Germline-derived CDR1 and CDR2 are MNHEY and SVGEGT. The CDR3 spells CASSPPGGGIQYF. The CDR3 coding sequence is TGTGCCAGCAGTCCTCCCGGGGGCGGGATCCAGTACTTC.

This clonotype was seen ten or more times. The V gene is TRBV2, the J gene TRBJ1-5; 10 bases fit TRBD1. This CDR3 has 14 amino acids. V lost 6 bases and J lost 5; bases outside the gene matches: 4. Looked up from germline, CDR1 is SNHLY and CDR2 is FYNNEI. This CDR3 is CASSPGQGYQPQHF. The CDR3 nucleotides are TGTGCCAGCAGCCCGGGACAGGGGTATCAGCCCCAGCATTTT.

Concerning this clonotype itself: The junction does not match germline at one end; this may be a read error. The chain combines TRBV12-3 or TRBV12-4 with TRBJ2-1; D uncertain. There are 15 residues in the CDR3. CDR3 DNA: TGTACCAGCAGCCTCCGGGCCGGAATTTACAATGAGCAGTTCTTC. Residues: CTSSLRAGIYNEQFF.

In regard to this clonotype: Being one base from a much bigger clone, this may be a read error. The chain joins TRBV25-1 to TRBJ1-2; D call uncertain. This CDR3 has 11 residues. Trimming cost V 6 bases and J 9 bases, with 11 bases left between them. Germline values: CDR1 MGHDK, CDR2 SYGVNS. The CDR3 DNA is TGTGCCAGCAGCGGGAGCTGGTGCTACACCTTC. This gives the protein CASSGSWCYTF.

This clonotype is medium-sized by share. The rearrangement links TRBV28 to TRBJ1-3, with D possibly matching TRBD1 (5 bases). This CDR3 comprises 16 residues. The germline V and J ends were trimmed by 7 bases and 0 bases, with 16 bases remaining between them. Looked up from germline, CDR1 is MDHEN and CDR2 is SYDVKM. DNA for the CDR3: TGTGCCAGCACTGAACCGGGACGGTACTCTGGAAACACCATATATTTT. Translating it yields CASTEPGRYSGNTIYF.

This CDR3 is CASSPGQRSSYNEQFF. Here the CDR3 DNA reads TGTGCCAGCAGCCCAGGACAACGGAGCTCCTACAATGAGCAGTTCTTC. The rearrangement links TRBV12-3 or TRBV12-4 to TRBJ2-1, with D perhaps matching TRBD1 (5 bases). Between the trimmed V and J ends, which lost 6 bases and 0 bases, there was a span of 15 bases. The CDR3 contains 16 residues.

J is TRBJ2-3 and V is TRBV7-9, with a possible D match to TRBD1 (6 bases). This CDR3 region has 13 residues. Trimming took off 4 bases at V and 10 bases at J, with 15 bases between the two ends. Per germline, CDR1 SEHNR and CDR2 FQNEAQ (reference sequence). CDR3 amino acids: CASSSIQGASQYF. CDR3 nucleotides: TGTGCCAGCAGCTCCATACAGGGCGCGTCGCAGTATTTT.

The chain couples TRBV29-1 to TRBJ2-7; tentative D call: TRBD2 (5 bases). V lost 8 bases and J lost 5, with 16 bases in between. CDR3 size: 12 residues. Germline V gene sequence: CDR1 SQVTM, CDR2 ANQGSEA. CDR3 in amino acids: CSLSTSAHEQYF. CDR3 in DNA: TGCAGCCTCTCAACTAGTGCCCACGAGCAGTACTTC.

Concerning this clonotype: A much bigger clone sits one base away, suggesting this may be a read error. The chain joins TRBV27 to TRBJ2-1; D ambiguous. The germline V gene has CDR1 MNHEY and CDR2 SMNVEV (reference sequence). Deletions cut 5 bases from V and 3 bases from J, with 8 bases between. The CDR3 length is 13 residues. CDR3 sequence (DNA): TGTGCCAGCAGTCGGATTAGCTACAATGAGCAGTTCTTC. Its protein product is CASSRISYNEQFF.

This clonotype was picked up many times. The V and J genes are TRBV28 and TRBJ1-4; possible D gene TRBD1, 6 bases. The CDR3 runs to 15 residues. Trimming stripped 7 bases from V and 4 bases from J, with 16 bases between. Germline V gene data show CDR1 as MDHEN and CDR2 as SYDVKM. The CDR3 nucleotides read TGTGCCAGCAACCCCCGAGGGGGAGGTAATGAAAAACTGTTTTTT. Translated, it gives CASNPRGGGNEKLFF.

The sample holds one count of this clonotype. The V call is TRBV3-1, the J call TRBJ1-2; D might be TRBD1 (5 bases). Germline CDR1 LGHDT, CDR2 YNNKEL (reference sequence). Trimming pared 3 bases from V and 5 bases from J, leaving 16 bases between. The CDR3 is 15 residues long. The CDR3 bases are TGTGCCAGCAGCCAGGACACGTCATGGAGTTATGGCTACACCTTC. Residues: CASSQDTSWSYGYTF.